This TCR beta chain appears in the sequencing data of a study (dated by TCRdb to about 2015). About the investigation overall: The study tested whether tumor-infiltrating Tregs in breast cancer are recruited from blood Tregs or converted in situ from other CD4+ T cell subsets. Overall study results and their limits: The greatest overlap of tumor-infiltrating Treg TCR alpha and beta sequences was with tumor naive CD4+ T cells, followed next by blood naive CD4+ T cells. Rather than covering whole repertoires, validation in the larger cohort was restricted to a single TCR beta V-J rearrangement. Tumor memory CD4+ T cell TCR gene usage clustered with blood and lymph node memory CD4+ cells and lymph node naive CD4+ cells.

Amplification of full-length TCR variable regions was done by 5' RACE PCR using constant-region reverse primers, and this step was followed by semi-nested PCR with Nested Universal Primer A. The ReliaPrep RNA Cell Miniprep System was used to extract total RNA, which was then reverse transcribed into 5'RACE-ready cDNA with the SMARTer RACE 5'/3' Kit. An Illumina MiSeq was used to sequence the full-length TCR alpha and beta libraries, which had been barcoded with multiplex adaptors. In the original analysis: Sequencing data were pooled across the five patients for each of nine subset-tissue groups and compared by unsupervised clustering of TCR gene usage. Repertoire similarity was calculated with the Morisita-Horn index, weighting shared sequences by their contribution to each repertoire. Through fastp at Q25 and MiXCR, TCRdb rebuilt clones from the public reads, retaining in-frame beta chains. Entries are consolidated by CDR3 protein sequence, retaining the most common genes and DNA. In this record, the V and J calls reflect TCRdb's handling and not the investigators' own analysis. The sample table contains 8,500 to 14,000 distinct CDR3 sequences; only one count was recorded for more than 45% of them. The top ten clones comprise around an eighth of the sample.

The CDR3 goes from the cysteine to the phenylalanine over 15 residues. Solely the CDR3 DNA is kept, with 45 bases framed from the first base. The germline V gene provides CDR1 LGHNA and CDR2 YNFKEQ. The trim is 0 bases for V and 5 bases for J, with a gap of 11 bases between the germline ends. The sample holds a few counts of this clonotype. The clone's antigen remains unknown. No per-base quality is available; no much larger clone lies one base away. To purify naive CD4+ T cells, the Miltenyi Naive CD4+ T Cell Isolation kit was used, and CD25 microbeads served to deplete Tregs. Tregs, naive and memory CD4+ T cells from tumor, blood and ipsilateral draining lymph nodes of about five breast cancer patients underwent full-length TCR alpha and beta sequencing. Tumor tissue, along with lymph nodes from ipsilateral axillary dissection, was perfused with PBS, minced, and then digested using collagenase I and hyaluronidase. A purity exceeding 90% was confirmed by FACS for the sorted cell populations.

Sequencing input: tumor-infiltrating naive CD4+ T cells sorted from the breast tumor. The sample's cell subset or site, from its label and the paper: naive CD4+ T cells, CD4+CD45RA+CD25-. The receptor was isolated from a female donor with breast cancer. The V gene is TRBV4-2 and the J gene is TRBJ2-4, and the D gene may be TRBD2, 6 bases matching. The CDR3 is CASSQESREQNIQYF. The DNA sequence reads TGTGCCAGCAGCCAAGAGTCCCGGGAGCAAAACATTCAGTACTTC.